This T cell receptor beta chain was found in a study of T cell repertoires in cytomegalovirus infection. The CDR3 is made up of 15 amino acids. Germline V gene sequence: CDR1 DFQATT, CDR2 SNEGSKA (reference sequence). V was pared by 1 base and J by 0 bases, with 10 bases between. This clonotype came up many times. Using its own MiXCR run on the reads, TCRdb lists one record per CDR3 protein. The sample yields around 210,000 distinct CDR3 sequences, under 8.5% seen once. This rearrangement joins TRBV20-1 to TRBJ2-4; D is perhaps TRBD2 (6 bases). Specimen: PBMCs. This TCR was sampled from a human donor in good health (CMV status not recorded). Some clones in this sample may be carry-over from other donors' samples. The CDR3 spells CSARGWRGAKNIQYF. CDR3 nucleotides: TGCAGTGCTAGAGGGTGGAGGGGAGCCAAAAACATTCAGTACTTC.